The 13 T cell receptor beta chains in this list originate from one sample, sequenced in a study of T-cell reconstitution after alpha-beta-depleted transplantation in children. Researchers prepared the TCRbeta library using unique molecular identifiers, the study reports. TCRdb called the PCR reads again in MiXCR, with one record for every CDR3 protein. Of about 110,000 distinct CDR3 sequences listed, about a tenth are singletons. The specimen was PBMCs from the stem cell graft donor, collected from the stem cell graft. The source is a human donor who donated a stem cell graft to a child with acute lymphoblastic leukemia.

This clonotype was counted at least ten times. The chain has TRBV12-3 or TRBV12-4 and TRBJ1-4, with D possibly TRBD1 on 5 matching bases. The V end was cut by 5 bases, the J end by 3 bases, with 10 bases between. CDR3 length: 14 residues. CDR3 sequence (DNA): TGTGCCAGCAGTGGCGGGACGCCTAATGAAAAACTGTTTTTT. This codes for CASSGGTPNEKLFF.

As for this clonotype: A much larger clonotype is one base distant, so this may be a read error. This chain links TRBV5-6 with TRBJ2-1; D call uncertain. Germline-derived CDR1 and CDR2 are SGHDT and YYEEEE. This CDR3 has 13 residues. Trimming cost V 7 bases and J 9 bases, with 17 bases left between them. CDR3 region: CASDPGRIGEQFF. CDR3 nucleotide sequence: TGTGCCAGCGACCCCGGCCGGATCGGTGAGCAGTTCTTC.

The sample holds many counts of this clonotype. The chain is built from TRBV4-3 and TRBJ2-3; D remains ambiguous. The CDR3 spans 16 residues. Germline-derived CDR1 and CDR2 are LGHNA and YSLEER. Deletions cut 2 bases from V and 5 bases from J, with 17 bases between. DNA for the CDR3: TGCGCCAGCAGCCAAATCCGTGACCCCACCGGAGATACGCAGTATTTT. Protein sequence: CASSQIRDPTGDTQYF.

The chain carries TRBV6-4 and TRBJ2-3, with D possibly matching TRBD2 (6 bases). The CDR3 consists of 13 residues. Germline values: CDR1 MRHNA, CDR2 SNTAGT. Trimming pared 6 bases from V and 4 bases from J, leaving 11 bases between. CDR3 sequence: CASRAGGADTQYF. CDR3 nucleotide sequence: TGTGCCAGCAGGGCCGGCGGGGCAGATACGCAGTATTTT.

At least ten counts were recorded for this clonotype. The gene calls are TRBV4-3 and TRBJ2-5; no reliable D call. Trimming cost V 0 bases and J 7 bases, with 3 bases left between them. This CDR3 has 11 amino acids. Germline CDR1 LGHNA, CDR2 YSLEER. For the CDR3, the DNA is TGCGCCAGCAGCCAAGAGGGGACCCAGTACTTC. This encodes CASSQEGTQYF.

This clonotype was observed at least ten times. The rearrangement links TRBV12-3 or TRBV12-4 to TRBJ2-7; D not resolved. Trimming removed 1 base from V and 2 bases from J, with 6 bases in between. CDR3 length: 13 residues. This CDR3 is CASSLVSPYEQYF. As DNA, the CDR3 is TGTGCCAGCAGTTTAGTATCTCCCTACGAGCAGTACTTC.

This clonotype occurred many times. The V gene is TRBV3-1, the J gene TRBJ2-6; D gene uncertain. The germline V and J ends were trimmed by 4 bases and 0 bases, with 10 bases remaining between them. Germline CDR1 reads LGHDT; CDR2 reads YNNKEL (reference sequence). The CDR3 runs 16 residues. The DNA for the CDR3 is TGTGCCAGCAGCCTGCACCGAATCTCTGGGGCCAACGTCCTGACTTTC. Protein: CASSLHRISGANVLTF. Supplemented by reference TRBV3-1 and TRBJ2-6, the full variable domain reads DTAVSQTPKYLVTQMGNDKSIKCEQNLGHDTMYWYKQDSKKFLKIMFSYNNKELIINETVPNRFSPKSPDKAHLNLHINSLELGDSAVYFCASSLHRISGANVLTFGAGSRLTVL.

This clonotype was detected many times. V usage is TRBV7-2 and J usage is TRBJ2-5; D perhaps matches TRBD1 (6 bases). CDR1 and CDR2 from the germline V gene are SGHTA and FQGNSA. V was shortened by 4 bases and J by 1 base, with 16 bases between the two germline ends. The CDR3 consists of 16 residues. The CDR3 here is CASSSPSGQRQETQYF. As DNA, the CDR3 is TGTGCCAGCAGCTCCCCCAGCGGACAGCGCCAAGAGACCCAGTACTTC.

There are a few counts of this clonotype. The CDR3 sequence is CASSLLKGVGETQYF. CDR3 nucleotides: TGTGCCAGCAGCTTGCTCAAAGGGGTAGGAGAGACCCAGTACTTC. The chain employs TRBV5-4 and TRBJ2-5; tentatively, D is TRBD1 (5 bases). V lost 1 base to trimming and J lost 4 bases, with 14 bases between them. Per germline, CDR1 SGHNT and CDR2 YYREEE (reference sequence). The CDR3 has 15 amino acids.

Ten or more counts support this clonotype. V gene TRBV10-3 combines with J gene TRBJ1-5, with 7 bases aligning to TRBD1. The CDR3 extends over 17 amino acids. Trimming removed 0 bases from V and 5 bases from J; junction bases left unmatched: 10. Per the germline V gene, CDR1 is ENHRY and CDR2 is SYGVKD. CDR3 bases: TGTGCCATCAGTGAGTCGGTGCCGACAGGGCGGGATCAGCCCCAGCATTTT. Its translation: CAISESVPTGRDQPQHF.

The genes are TRBV5-1 and TRBJ2-7; the match to TRBD2 covers 8 bases. Trimming removed 0 bases from V and 1 base from J; junction bases left unmatched: 9. Germline V gene data show CDR1 as SGHRS and CDR2 as YFSETQ. This CDR3 spans 17 amino acids. Here the CDR3 reads CASSLGSGSGGSYEQYF. Written as DNA, the CDR3 is TGCGCCAGCAGCTTGGGAAGCGGGAGTGGGGGGTCCTACGAGCAGTACTTC.

This clonotype showed up many times. The V and J genes are TRBV7-2 and TRBJ2-3; TRBD2 matches at 10 bases. Germline V gives CDR1 SGHTA, CDR2 FQGNSA. V shed 0 bases and J 1 base; nucleotides not matched to a gene: 13. The CDR3 contains 20 residues. For the CDR3, the DNA is TGTGCCAGCAGCTTAGCCCAAAGCGGGGGGGCGGGGGCTCGCACAGATACGCAGTATTTT. Translation: CASSLAQSGGAGARTDTQYF. The variable domain in full, completed from reference TRBV7-2 and TRBJ2-3, reads GAGVSQSPSNKVTEKGKDVELRCDPISGHTALYWYRQSLGQGLEFLIYFQGNSAPDKSGLPSDRFSAERTGGSVSTLTIQRTQQEDSAVYLCASSLAQSGGAGARTDTQYFGPGTRLTVL.

The table lists this clonotype with many counts. This rearrangement joins TRBV5-1 to TRBJ2-2; 10 nucleotides match TRBD1. Germline loops: CDR1 SGHRS, CDR2 YFSETQ. The trim removed 6 bases at V and 3 bases at J, leaving 8 bases unmatched. The CDR3 has 16 amino acids. The CDR3 loop is CASTYRQGAYTGELFF. CDR3 DNA sequence: TGCGCCAGCACTTATCGACAGGGGGCCTACACCGGGGAGCTGTTTTTT.